Listed below are T cell receptor beta chains from one sample, sequenced in a study of blood T cell repertoires in COVID-19. Only in-frame clones appear in the TCRdb table, and some are missing; sequencing was by immunoSEQ multiplex PCR. In the table there are about 200,000 clones, 75% to 90% of which are singletons. The sequenced material came from peripheral blood. These receptors were taken from a woman older than 75 with COVID-19, enrolled during active disease. CDR3s include the opening cysteine and the closing phenylalanine or tryptophan. Rows may omit the clone size; those that give it use once, few, many or a size class.

TRBV6-2/TRBV6-3	TRBJ2-7	-	CASSLRTGGNEQYF
TRBV14	TRBJ2-2	-	CASSQQANTGELFF
TRBV5-4	TRBJ2-1	-	CASSSPQGPRFF
TRBV28	TRBJ2-3	few	CASSTGGLAGGSTDTQYF
TRBV9	TRBJ2-7	once	CASSPSDRAHEQYF
TRBV28	TRBJ1-5	once	CATREKLYQPQHF
TRBV2	TRBJ2-1	-	CASSGGLAPVF
TRBV5-1	TRBJ1-3	-	CASSLGTTFGNTIYF
TRBV24-1	TRBJ2-1	-	CATSEGGSGRSNEQFF
TRBV19	TRBJ2-2	-	CASRTADELNTGELFF
TRBV28	TRBJ1-2	few	CASRTGLVYGYAF
TRBV19	TRBJ2-1	few	CASSILGSWGLAGVSSYNEQFF
TRBV9	TRBJ1-6	few	CASSVDRTNSPLHF
TRBV4-1	TRBJ2-3	-	CASSHVTGTFTDTQYF
TRBV5-1	TRBJ2-2	once	CASSLGLTNTGELFF
TRBV18	TRBJ1-2	-	CASSPTTGEGGYTF
TRBV6-4	TRBJ2-1	-	CASSTGLNNEQFF